Detailed here is one TCR beta chain. What this receptor recognizes is not known. The record has no base qualities; no much larger clone is one base away. These data originate in a study of blood T cell repertoires in COVID-19 (dated by TCRdb to about 2020). Broadly, across the study: The collaborator samples originated in the United States, Italy and Spain and spanned the acute and convalescent phases of COVID-19. The material from the prospective study consisted of cDNA or gDNA derived from T cells, B-cell-depleted T cells, or PBMCs. The sample metadata nearly always contained a de-identified subject ID, COVID-19 status, age in years and sex. The samples were drawn from two sources: the first 160 participants of the ongoing ImmuneRACE study, and 1,200 or so subjects contributed by 6 global collaborators. HLA class I and class II types, where available, came from metadata supplied by the sample provider rather than from assay-based typing. Deeply sampled blood TCRbeta repertoires from subjects exposed to, actively infected with, or recovered from COVID-19 were included in the dataset. The repertoires were released in a freely available public database meant as a resource for research on the immune response to SARS-CoV-2. Results and caveats for the whole study, not just this receptor: How much clinical and demographic metadata was included differed by source and by participant, and the metadata was provided uncurated.

TCRbeta CDR3 regions were amplified from genomic DNA by means of the immunoSEQ Assay, a bias-controlled multiplex PCR. In the original analysis: Nucleated cell counts per sample were estimated from amplification of reference gene primers within the assay. Sequence reads were collapsed and filtered to measure the absolute abundance of every unique TCRbeta CDR3 rearrangement. Productive Simpson clonality was computed per sample as the square root of Simpson's diversity index over productive rearrangements. TCRdb re-hosts the immuneACCESS table, in-frame sequences only. Its copies lack some clones; in the studies checked, an unresolved V gene accounts for under half of them, and the cause for the rest is not known. V and J calls and clone size are as listed in that table; D and trimming were resolved from the DNA. Counted in this sample were approximately 170,000 clones; approximately 82% of them appeared once. The top ten clonotypes cover about 4% of the sample.

The CDR3 numbers 13 residues from cysteine through phenylalanine. Of the read, only the CDR3 DNA is kept; its 39 bases are in frame from base 1. Trimming costs V 6 bases and J 10 bases, and their ends lie 15 bases apart. In the prospective study, participants were roughly 18 to 95 years old, resided in fewer than 25 geographic areas of the United States, and were enrolled through a virtual design. To assign participants to cohorts, the prospective study relied on clinical history that participants themselves reported in a screening survey and a study questionnaire. In the prospective study, whole blood, serum and a nasopharyngeal or oropharyngeal swab were collected from each participant by mobile phlebotomists. Over a 2-month period, participants in the prospective study had the option of providing additional blood draws and questionnaires. Blood samples from the prospective study were shipped frozen or at room temperature prior to DNA extraction.

Sequencing used PBMCs or T cells enriched from blood (not recorded which). The chain was built from TRBV12-3 or TRBV12-4 and TRBJ1-4, with TRBD1 as a weak D call on 6 bases. The receptor was derived from a woman between 50 and 59 years old in a cohort exposed to, infected with or recovered from COVID-19 (not recorded which). The CDR3 reads as follows: CASRLTGTGKLFF. The DNA sequence follows: TGTGCCAGCAGACTTACAGGGACGGGAAAACTGTTTTTT.